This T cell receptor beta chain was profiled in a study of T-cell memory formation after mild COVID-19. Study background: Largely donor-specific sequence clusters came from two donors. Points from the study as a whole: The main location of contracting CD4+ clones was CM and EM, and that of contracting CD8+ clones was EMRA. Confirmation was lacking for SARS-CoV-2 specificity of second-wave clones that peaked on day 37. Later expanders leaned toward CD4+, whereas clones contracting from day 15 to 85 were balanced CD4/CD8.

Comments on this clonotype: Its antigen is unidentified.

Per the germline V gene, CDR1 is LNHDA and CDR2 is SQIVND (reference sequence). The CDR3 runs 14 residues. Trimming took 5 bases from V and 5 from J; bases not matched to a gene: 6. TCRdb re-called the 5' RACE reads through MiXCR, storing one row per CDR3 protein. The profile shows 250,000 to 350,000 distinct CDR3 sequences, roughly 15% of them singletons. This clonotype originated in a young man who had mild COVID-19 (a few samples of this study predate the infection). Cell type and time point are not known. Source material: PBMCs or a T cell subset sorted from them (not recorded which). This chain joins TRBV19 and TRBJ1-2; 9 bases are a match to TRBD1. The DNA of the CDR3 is TGTGCCAGTAGTGCCTCCGGACAGGGGTATGGCTACACCTTC. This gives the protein CASSASGQGYGYTF.